This T cell receptor (beta chain) was captured by sequencing in a study of cytomegalovirus exposure and HLA in healthy donors. It was with 60 Vbeta and 13 Jbeta primers that the PCR ran. Here immunoSEQ multiplex PCR was the method, and the copy in TCRdb shows in-frame clones only, minus some. This table has under 130,000 clones, approximately 72% appearing once. Trimming cost V 4 bases and J 2 bases, with 26 bases left between them. Germline assignment: CDR1 MNHNS and CDR2 SASEGT. This CDR3 is 19 amino acids long. The receptor comes from a woman aged 45-65 years in good health and CMV-seronegative. The chain links TRBV6-1 to TRBJ2-5, with TRBD2 as a possible D gene (7 bases). Input material: PBMCs. CDR3 amino acids: CASSGRPLLGGGPQETQYF. The CDR3 DNA follows: TGTGCCAGCAGTGGCAGACCCCTACTAGGGGGGGGCCCTCAAGAGACCCAGTACTTC.